This entry is about one T cell receptor (beta chain). TCRdb's table, derived via immunoSEQ multiplex PCR, lists solely in-frame clones and lacks some. The sample includes some 300,000 clones, more than 65% of them seen just once. The sample comes from a study of cytotoxic CD8 clonotypes in ibrutinib-treated CLL. The V gene's germline CDR1 is SGHDT and CDR2 YYEEEE. This CDR3 contains 15 residues. V was clipped by 0 bases and J by 4 bases; unmatched bases: 5. Sequenced material: PBMCs, taken before ibrutinib treatment. The chain recombines TRBV5-6 with TRBJ1-2, with TRBD1 matching 8 bases. The receptor was isolated from a human donor with chronic lymphocytic leukemia. CDR3 sequence: CASSLGTGTAYGYTF. CDR3 bases: TGTGCCAGCAGCTTGGGGACAGGGACCGCCTATGGCTACACCTTC.